This TCR beta chain comes out of a study of T cells after yellow fever vaccination. The table lists this clonotype with a few counts. Its antigen is still unknown. By 5'RACE template switching, TCR cDNA was produced, with a universal primer site and UMIs added in the process. Each CDR3 protein is one row after TCRdb ran MiXCR on the 5' RACE reads. The sample records about 130,000 distinct CDR3 sequences, more than 7.5% being singletons. Germline values: CDR1 MNHEY, CDR2 SMNVEV (reference sequence). Trimming took off 5 bases at V and 1 base at J, with 18 bases between the two ends. The CDR3 loop spans 18 amino acids. Findings and limits, study-wide: A large majority of primary-vaccination clones showed up again after the booster (roughly 96% CD4, 88% CD8). A minor fraction of clonotypes spanned both CD4 and CD8 compartments.

Here the sequenced sample was CD8+ T cells sorted from PBMCs, taken on the day of the yellow fever booster vaccination. The TCR comes from a man aged 18 to 30 who received the YFV17D yellow fever vaccine. The chain links TRBV27 to TRBJ2-6; possibly TRBD2 for D (7 bases). For the CDR3, the DNA is TGTGCCAGCAGTCCCGAGGCGGGGGCGGTTTCTGGGGCCAACGTCCTGACTTTC. Translating it yields CASSPEAGAVSGANVLTF. The full variable domain, with the rest looked up from reference TRBV27 and TRBJ2-6, is EAQVTQNPRYLITVTGKKLTVTCSQNMNHEYMSWYRQDPGLGLRQIYYSMNVEVTDKGDVPEGYKVSRKEKRNFPLILESPSPNQTSLYFCASSPEAGAVSGANVLTFGAGSRLTVL.